Following are 14 T cell receptor beta chains from one sample sequenced in a study of OX40 agonist ivuxolimab in advanced cancers. Sequenced by immunoSEQ multiplex PCR; TCRdb stores in-frame clones only, minus some. The sample shows 55,000 to 75,000 clones, about 87% of them seen only once. Sequencing used CD4+ or CD8+ T cells sorted from blood, obtained in a trial of the OX40 agonist ivuxolimab. The receptors originated from an adult with an advanced solid tumor such as melanoma, head and neck, liver or kidney cancer.

This chain connects TRBV14 to TRBJ2-1, with D possibly TRBD2 on 5 matching bases. Germline V CDR1 and CDR2: SGHDN, FVKESK. This CDR3 has 14 amino acids. Trimming took 8 bases from V and 3 from J, leaving 14 bases between them. The DNA for the CDR3 is TGTGCCAGCGGCAAGCAGGCGGGCTACAATGAGCAGTTCTTC. This codes for CASGKQAGYNEQFF. Full variable domain (missing parts from reference TRBV14 and TRBJ2-1): EAGVTQFPSHSVIEKGQTVTLRCDPISGHDNLYWYRRVMGKEIKFLLHFVKESKQDESGMPNNRFLAERTGGTYSTLKVQPAELEDSGVYFCASGKQAGYNEQFFGPGTRLTVL.

V usage is TRBV7-8 and J usage is TRBJ2-3; D call uncertain. The CDR3 sequence is 13 residues long. Looked up from germline, CDR1 is SGHVS and CDR2 is FQNEAQ. The ends were cut back, 5 bases at V and 4 bases at J, with 10 bases in the middle. CDR3 nucleotide sequence: TGTGCCAGCAGCCCCTCGGTCGCAGATACGCAGTATTTT. Residues: CASSPSVADTQYF.

The chain links TRBV6-5 to TRBJ2-7; 7 nucleotides match TRBD1. The CDR3 contains 15 residues. Germline CDR1 and CDR2: MNHEY and SVGAGI. V shed 3 bases, J shed 2 bases, and the junction held 7 bases outside the gene matches. The CDR3 here is CASSYSDRVPYEQYF. The CDR3 region has the DNA TGTGCCAGCAGTTATTCAGACAGGGTCCCCTACGAGCAGTACTTC.

This clone was seen a few times. The genes are TRBV7-9 and TRBJ1-1; TRBD1 is a possible D gene (5 bases). The CDR3 loop spans 14 amino acids. The germline V gene has CDR1 SEHNR and CDR2 FQNEAQ (reference sequence). V was cut by 3 bases and J by 2 bases, with 10 bases left in between. The CDR3 reads CASSFEGRNTEAFF. The CDR3 nucleotides are TGTGCCAGCAGCTTTGAGGGGCGAAACACTGAAGCTTTCTTT.

This clone was detected once. V usage is TRBV5-6 and J usage is TRBJ1-1; D is uncertain. CDR1 is SGHDT, CDR2 YYEEEE, per germline. The CDR3 runs to 10 residues. V was pared by 5 bases and J by 5 bases, with 4 bases between. The CDR3 is CASRRTEAFF. CDR3 sequence (DNA): TGTGCCAGCAGGAGGACTGAAGCTTTCTTT.

V usage is TRBV6-1 and J usage is TRBJ2-7, with a tentative D call TRBD1 (5 bases). The CDR3 sequence is 15 residues long. Per germline, CDR1 MNHNS and CDR2 SASEGT. The V and J ends lost 6 bases and 0 bases respectively, with 15 bases between them. CDR3 DNA: TGTGCCAGCAGACGCACAACAGGATACTCCTACGAGCAGTACTTC. This translates into CASRRTTGYSYEQYF.

This rearrangement joins TRBV6-6 to TRBJ1-1; D uncertain. The V gene's germline CDR1 is MNHNY and CDR2 SVGAGI (reference sequence). This CDR3 comprises 15 residues. The V end was cut by 6 bases, the J end by 1 base, with 15 bases between. CDR3 amino acids: CASSWGESSNTEAFF. The CDR3 DNA is TGTGCCAGCAGCTGGGGTGAAAGTTCGAACACTGAAGCTTTCTTT.

The V and J genes are TRBV10-3 and TRBJ2-7, with D possibly TRBD2 on 5 matching bases. V was pared by 5 bases and J by 3 bases, with 8 bases between. Germline assignment: CDR1 ENHRY and CDR2 SYGVKD. The CDR3 is 12 amino acids. For the CDR3, the DNA is TGTGCCATCAGTCCTGACTACTACGAGCAGTACTTC. It codes for CAISPDYYEQYF.

The rearrangement joins TRBV27 to TRBJ1-1, with D unresolved. Trimming shortened V by 3 bases and J by 1 base, and 9 bases separated the two germline ends. Germline loops: CDR1 MNHEY, CDR2 SMNVEV (reference sequence). This CDR3 is 14 amino acids long. This CDR3 is CASSFVGRNTEAFF. CDR3 DNA: TGTGCCAGCAGTTTCGTTGGACGGAACACTGAAGCTTTCTTT.

The rearrangement joins TRBV6-1 to TRBJ1-5, with 7 bases fitting TRBD1. The germline V gene has CDR1 MNHNS and CDR2 SASEGT. CDR3 length: 14 residues. J was trimmed by 6 bases and V by 4 bases; bases with no gene match: 6. CDR3 amino acids: CASSVSQGPQPQHF. CDR3 coding DNA: TGTGCCAGCAGTGTGTCACAGGGGCCTCAGCCCCAGCATTTT.

This clone was picked up one time. The rearrangement links TRBV7-9 to TRBJ1-1, with D uncertain. The V and J ends lost 2 bases and 1 base respectively, with 5 bases between them. CDR3 length equals 13 residues. Germline V gene sequence: CDR1 SEHNR, CDR2 FQNEAQ (reference sequence). The CDR3 is CASSLSGNTEAFF. CDR3 in DNA: TGTGCCAGCAGCTTATCGGGGAACACTGAAGCTTTCTTT.

The chain employs TRBV30 and TRBJ1-3; weak D call: TRBD1 (5 bases). Looked up from germline, CDR1 is GTSNPN and CDR2 is SVGIG (reference sequence). Trimming took 1 base from V and 4 from J, leaving 17 bases between them. The CDR3 runs to 16 residues. The DNA for the CDR3 is TGTGCCTGGAGTGAACCGGGGACGGCCTCGGGAAACACCATATATTTT. This gives the protein CAWSEPGTASGNTIYF.

This sequence joins TRBV19 and TRBJ2-7, with D possibly TRBD1 on 5 matching bases. The CDR3 runs 10 residues. Germline-derived CDR1 and CDR2 are LNHDA and SQIVND (reference sequence). The chain's CDR3 is CGTPTYEQYF. The CDR3 coding sequence is TGTGGGACACCCACCTACGAGCAGTACTTC.

Only one count was recorded for this clone. CDR3 loop: CASSYPTGRGTDTQYF. The CDR3 DNA reads TGTGCCAGCAGTTATCCCACCGGTAGGGGCACAGATACGCAGTATTTT. The chain is built from TRBV28 and TRBJ2-3; D uncertain. CDR1 is MDHEN, CDR2 SYDVKM, per germline. The V gene lost 4 bases and the J gene lost 1 base, with 15 bases spanning the gap. The CDR3 spans 16 residues.